What follows is one T cell receptor (beta chain) and its context. This entry is derived from a study of blood T cell repertoires in COVID-19. This CDR3 is 15 amino acids long. Germline loops: CDR1 MNHNS, CDR2 SASEGT. The germline V and J ends were trimmed by 0 bases and 5 bases, with 8 bases remaining between them. The assay was immunoSEQ multiplex PCR, and TCRdb's table has in-frame clones only and misses some. Altogether fewer than 650,000 clones are present, 85% to 90% being singletons, with the ten largest covering around 7.8%. This TCR came from a woman between 45 and 60 years old with COVID-19, enrolled during active disease. The rearrangement links TRBV6-1 to TRBJ2-6; possible D gene TRBD2, 6 bases. Input material: peripheral blood. Here the CDR3 reads CASSEAGGRANVLTF. DNA for the CDR3: TGTGCCAGCAGTGAAGCGGGGGGTAGGGCCAACGTCCTGACTTTC.